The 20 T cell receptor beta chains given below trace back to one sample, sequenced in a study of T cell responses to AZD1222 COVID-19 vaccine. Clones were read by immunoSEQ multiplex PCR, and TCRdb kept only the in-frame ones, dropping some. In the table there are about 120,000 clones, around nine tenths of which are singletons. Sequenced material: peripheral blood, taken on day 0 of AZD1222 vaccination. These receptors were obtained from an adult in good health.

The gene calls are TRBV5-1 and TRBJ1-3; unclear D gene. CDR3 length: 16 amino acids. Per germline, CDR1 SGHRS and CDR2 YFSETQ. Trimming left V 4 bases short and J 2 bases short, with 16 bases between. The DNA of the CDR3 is TGCGCCAGCAGCCTTCTTGAGGGCGACACTGGAAACACCATATATTTT. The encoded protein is CASSLLEGDTGNTIYF.

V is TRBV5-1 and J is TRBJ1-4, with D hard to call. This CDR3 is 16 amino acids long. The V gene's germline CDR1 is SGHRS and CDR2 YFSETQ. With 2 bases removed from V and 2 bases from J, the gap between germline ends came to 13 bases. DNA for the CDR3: TGCGCCAGCAGCTTAGGAGGTACGGCGACTAATGAAAAACTGTTTTTT. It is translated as CASSLGGTATNEKLFF.

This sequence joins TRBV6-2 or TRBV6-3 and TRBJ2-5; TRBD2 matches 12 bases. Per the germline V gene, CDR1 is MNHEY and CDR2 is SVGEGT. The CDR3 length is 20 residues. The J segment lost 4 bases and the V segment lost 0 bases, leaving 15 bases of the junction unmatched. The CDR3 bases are TGTGCCAGCAGTTACTCGCGACTAGCGGGAGTGGAGACATCGGCAGAGACCCAGTACTTC. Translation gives CASSYSRLAGVETSAETQYF.

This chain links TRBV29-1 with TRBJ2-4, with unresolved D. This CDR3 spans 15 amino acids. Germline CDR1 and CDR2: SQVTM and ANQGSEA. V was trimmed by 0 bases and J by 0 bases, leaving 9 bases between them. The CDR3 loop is CSVEDRRLAKNIQYF. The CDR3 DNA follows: TGCAGCGTTGAAGACAGGCGTCTAGCCAAAAACATTCAGTACTTC.

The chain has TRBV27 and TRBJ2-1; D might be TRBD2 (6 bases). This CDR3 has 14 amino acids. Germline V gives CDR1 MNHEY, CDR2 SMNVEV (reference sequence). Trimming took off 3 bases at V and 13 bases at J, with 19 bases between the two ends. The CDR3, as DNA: TGTGCCAGCAGTTTGGACACCCCGAGGACTAATCAGTTCTTC. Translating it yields CASSLDTPRTNQFF.

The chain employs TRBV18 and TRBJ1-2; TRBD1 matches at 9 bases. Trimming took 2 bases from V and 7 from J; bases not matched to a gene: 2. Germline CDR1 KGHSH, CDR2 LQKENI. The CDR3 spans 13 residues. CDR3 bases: TGTGCCAGCTCACCAACAGGGGGCTTTGGCTACACCTTC. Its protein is CASSPTGGFGYTF. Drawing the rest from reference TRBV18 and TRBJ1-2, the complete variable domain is NAGVMQNPRHLVRRRGQEARLRCSPMKGHSHVYWYRQLPEEGLKFMVYLQKENIIDESGMPKERFSAEFPKEGPSILRIQQVVRGDSAAYFCASSPTGGFGYTFGSGTRLTVV.

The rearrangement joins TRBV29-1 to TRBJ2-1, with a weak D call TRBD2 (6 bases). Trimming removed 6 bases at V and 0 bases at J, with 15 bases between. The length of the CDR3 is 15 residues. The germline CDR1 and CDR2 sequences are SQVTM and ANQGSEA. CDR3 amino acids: CSVLGGTSSYNEQFF. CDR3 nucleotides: TGCAGCGTGTTGGGAGGCACGAGCTCCTACAATGAGCAGTTCTTC.

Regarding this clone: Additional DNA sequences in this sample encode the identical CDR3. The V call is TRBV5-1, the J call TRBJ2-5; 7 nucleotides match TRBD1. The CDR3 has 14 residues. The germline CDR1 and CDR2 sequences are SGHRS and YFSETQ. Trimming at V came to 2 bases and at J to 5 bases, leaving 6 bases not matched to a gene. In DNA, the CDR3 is TGCGCCAGCAGCTTAAGGGGGCTAGGTGAGACCCAGTACTTC. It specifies CASSLRGLGETQYF. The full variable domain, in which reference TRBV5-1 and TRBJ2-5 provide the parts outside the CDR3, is KAGVTQTPRYLIKTRGQQVTLSCSPISGHRSVSWYQQTPGQGLQFLFEYFSETQRNKGNFPGRFSGRQFSNSRSEMNVSTLELGDSALYLCASSLRGLGETQYFGPGTRLLVL.

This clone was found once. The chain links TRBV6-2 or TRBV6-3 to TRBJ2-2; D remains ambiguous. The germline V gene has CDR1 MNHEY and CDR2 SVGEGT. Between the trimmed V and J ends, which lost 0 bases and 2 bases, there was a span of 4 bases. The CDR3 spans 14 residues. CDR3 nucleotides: TGTGCCAGCAGTTACTCACCCAACACCGGGGAGCTGTTTTTT. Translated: CASSYSPNTGELFF.

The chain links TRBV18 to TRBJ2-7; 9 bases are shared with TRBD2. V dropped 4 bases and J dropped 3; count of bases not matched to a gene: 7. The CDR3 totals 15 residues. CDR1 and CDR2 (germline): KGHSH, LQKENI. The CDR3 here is CASSQASGTNYEQYF. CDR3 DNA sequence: TGTGCCAGCTCACAGGCTAGCGGGACCAACTACGAGCAGTACTTC.

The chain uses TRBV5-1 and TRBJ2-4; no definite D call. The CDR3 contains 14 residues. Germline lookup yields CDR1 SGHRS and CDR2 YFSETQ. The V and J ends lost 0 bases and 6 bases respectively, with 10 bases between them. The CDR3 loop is CASSLESRSNIQYF. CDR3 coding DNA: TGCGCCAGCAGCTTGGAGTCTAGGTCAAACATTCAGTACTTC. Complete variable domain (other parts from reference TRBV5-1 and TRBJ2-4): KAGVTQTPRYLIKTRGQQVTLSCSPISGHRSVSWYQQTPGQGLQFLFEYFSETQRNKGNFPGRFSGRQFSNSRSEMNVSTLELGDSALYLCASSLESRSNIQYFGAGTRLSVL.

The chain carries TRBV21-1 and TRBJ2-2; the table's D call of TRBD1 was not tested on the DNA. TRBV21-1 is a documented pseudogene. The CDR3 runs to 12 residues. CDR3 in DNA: TGTGTTTGCAGGATGAACACCGGGGAGCTGTTTTTT. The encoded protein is CVCRMNTGELFF.

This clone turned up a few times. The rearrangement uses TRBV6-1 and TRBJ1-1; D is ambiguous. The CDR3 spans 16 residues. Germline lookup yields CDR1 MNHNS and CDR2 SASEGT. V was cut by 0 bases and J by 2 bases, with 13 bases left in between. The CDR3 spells CASSEAGGFRNTEAFF. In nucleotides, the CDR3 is TGTGCCAGCAGTGAAGCGGGTGGTTTTAGAAACACTGAAGCTTTCTTT.

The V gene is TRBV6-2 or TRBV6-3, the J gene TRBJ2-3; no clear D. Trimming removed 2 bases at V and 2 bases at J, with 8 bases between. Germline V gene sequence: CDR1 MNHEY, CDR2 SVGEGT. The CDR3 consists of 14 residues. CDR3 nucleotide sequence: TGTGCCAGCAGTTACCGGCAGATCACAGATACGCAGTATTTT. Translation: CASSYRQITDTQYF.

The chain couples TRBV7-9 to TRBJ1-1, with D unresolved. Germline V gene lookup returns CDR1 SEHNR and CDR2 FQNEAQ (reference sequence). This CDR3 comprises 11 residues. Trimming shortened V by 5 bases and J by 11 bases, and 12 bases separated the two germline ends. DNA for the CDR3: TGTGCCAGCAGCGCCGACGGTCCGGCTTTCTTT. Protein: CASSADGPAFF. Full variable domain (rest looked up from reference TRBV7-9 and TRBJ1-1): DTGVSQNPRHKITKRGQNVTFRCDPISEHNRLYWYRQTLGQGPEFLTYFQNEAQLEKSRLLSDRFSAERPKGSFSTLEIQRTEQGDSAMYLCASSADGPAFFGQGTRLTVV.

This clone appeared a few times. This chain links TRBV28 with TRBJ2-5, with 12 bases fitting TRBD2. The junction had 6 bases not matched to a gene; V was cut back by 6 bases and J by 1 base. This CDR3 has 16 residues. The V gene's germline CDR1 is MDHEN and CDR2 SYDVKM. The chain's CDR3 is CASSLPSGRVQETQYF. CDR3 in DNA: TGTGCCAGCAGCCTTCCTAGCGGGAGGGTCCAAGAGACCCAGTACTTC. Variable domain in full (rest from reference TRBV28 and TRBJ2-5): DVKVTQSSRYLVKRTGEKVFLECVQDMDHENMFWYRQDPGLGLRLIYFSYDVKMKEKGDIPEGYSVSREKKERFSLILESASTNQTSMYLCASSLPSGRVQETQYFGPGTRLLVL.

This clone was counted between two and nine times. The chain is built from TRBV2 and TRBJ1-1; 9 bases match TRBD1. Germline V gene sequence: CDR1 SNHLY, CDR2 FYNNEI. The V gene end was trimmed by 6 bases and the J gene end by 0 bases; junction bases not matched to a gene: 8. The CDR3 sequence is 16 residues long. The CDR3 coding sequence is TGTGCCAGCAGGAGGCTAGGACAGGGGATGAACACTGAAGCTTTCTTT. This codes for CASRRLGQGMNTEAFF.

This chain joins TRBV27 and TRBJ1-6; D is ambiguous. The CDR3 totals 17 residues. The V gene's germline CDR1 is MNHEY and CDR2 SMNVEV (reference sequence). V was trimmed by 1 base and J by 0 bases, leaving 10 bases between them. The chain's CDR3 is CASSLYPPSSYNSPLHF. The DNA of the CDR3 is TGTGCCAGCAGTTTATATCCGCCGAGCTCCTATAATTCACCCCTCCACTTT.

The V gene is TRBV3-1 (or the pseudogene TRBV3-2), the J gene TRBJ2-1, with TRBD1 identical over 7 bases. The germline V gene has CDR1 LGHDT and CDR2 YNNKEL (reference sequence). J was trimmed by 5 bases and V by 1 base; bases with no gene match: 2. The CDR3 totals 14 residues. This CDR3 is CASSQAGQHNEQFF. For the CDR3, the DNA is TGTGCCAGCAGCCAAGCGGGACAGCACAATGAGCAGTTCTTC.

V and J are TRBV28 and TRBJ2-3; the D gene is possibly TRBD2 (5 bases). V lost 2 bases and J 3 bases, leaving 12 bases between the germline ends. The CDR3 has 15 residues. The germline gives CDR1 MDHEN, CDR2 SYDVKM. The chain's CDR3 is CASSLINLATDTQYF. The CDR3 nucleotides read TGTGCCAGCAGTTTAATTAACTTAGCGACAGATACGCAGTATTTT.